The 14 T cell receptor beta chains below all came from one sample that was sequenced in a study of shared clonotypes between healthy human individuals. Method: immunoSEQ multiplex PCR; TCRdb's copy keeps in-frame clones and lacks some. The sample has hundreds of thousands of clones, 72% seen once. What was sequenced was memory CD4+ T cells sorted from blood. Stated subset: CD45RA-negative fraction. The receptors were gathered from a young woman in good health.

The chain couples TRBV18 to TRBJ2-7, with a possible D match to TRBD1 (5 bases). Between the trimmed V and J ends, which lost 4 bases and 6 bases, there was a span of 16 bases. The CDR3 length is 14 residues. Germline-derived CDR1 and CDR2 are KGHSH and LQKENI. The CDR3 region is CASSRGGQGPEQYF. The CDR3 region has the DNA TGTGCCAGCTCACGTGGTGGTCAGGGCCCCGAGCAGTACTTC. Drawing the rest from reference TRBV18 and TRBJ2-7, the complete variable domain is NAGVMQNPRHLVRRRGQEARLRCSPMKGHSHVYWYRQLPEEGLKFMVYLQKENIIDESGMPKERFSAEFPKEGPSILRIQQVVRGDSAAYFCASSRGGQGPEQYFGPGTRLTVT.

This clone was picked up one time. The rearrangement uses TRBV5-1 and TRBJ2-5; TRBD2 aligns across 10 bases. The CDR3 has 14 residues. The ends lost 5 bases at V and 2 bases at J; junction bases unmatched: 3. Germline V CDR1 and CDR2: SGHRS, YFSETQ. The CDR3 DNA reads as TGCGCCAGCAGTACTAGCGGGGCACAAGAGACCCAGTACTTC. Its translation is CASSTSGAQETQYF.

This clone was seen only a few times. The chain is built from TRBV2 and TRBJ2-5, with D possibly matching TRBD1 (5 bases). The CDR3 covers 13 residues. Trimming took 6 bases from V and 1 from J, leaving 9 bases between them. Germline V gives CDR1 SNHLY, CDR2 FYNNEI. The CDR3 is CASRGHRQETQYF. CDR3 bases: TGTGCCAGCAGGGGGCACCGCCAAGAGACCCAGTACTTC.

Here the CDR3 DNA reads TGTGCCAGCAGTTCGGGCCCCGGGGAGCAGTACTTC. This encodes CASSSGPGEQYF. The chain links TRBV6-6 to TRBJ2-7; D uncertain. The CDR3 spans 12 residues. Germline V gene data show CDR1 as MNHNY and CDR2 as SVGAGI (reference sequence). Between the trimmed V and J ends, which lost 4 bases and 7 bases, there was a span of 11 bases.

The chain employs TRBV7-9 and TRBJ1-4; 8 bases are shared with TRBD1. J gave up 2 bases and V 3 bases, and 5 bases lay outside the gene matches. The CDR3 covers 16 residues. Germline V gene lookup returns CDR1 SEHNR and CDR2 FQNEAQ (reference sequence). In nucleotides, the CDR3 is TGTGCCAGCAGCTTCGACAGGGGACGGACTAATGAAAAACTGTTTTTT. Protein: CASSFDRGRTNEKLFF.

V gene TRBV2 combines with J gene TRBJ2-1; 9 bases fit TRBD1. Unmatched junction bases numbered 4, after V lost 6 bases and J lost 7 bases. The CDR3 is 13 residues long. Germline values: CDR1 SNHLY, CDR2 FYNNEI. In DNA, the CDR3 is TGTGCCAGCAGCGCCGGGACAGGGAATGAGCAGTTCTTC. Protein: CASSAGTGNEQFF.

V and J are TRBV6-1 and TRBJ1-3, with D possibly matching TRBD1 (5 bases). The ends were cut back, 6 bases at V and 2 bases at J, with 11 bases in the middle. CDR1 is MNHNS, CDR2 SASEGT, per germline. The CDR3 length is 14 residues. The CDR3 region has the DNA TGTGCCAGCAGCCTTTTGGGGGCTGGAAACACCATATATTTT. Its protein is CASSLLGAGNTIYF.

The CDR3 bases are TGTGCCAGCAGCCCACCGGGACAGTCATCCTACGAGCAGTACTTC. Translated, it gives CASSPPGQSSYEQYF. This chain links TRBV5-4 with TRBJ2-7; 7 bases align to TRBD1. CDR3 length equals 15 residues. Trimming removed 4 bases from V and 1 base from J; junction bases left unmatched: 8. Germline V lookup: CDR1 SGHNT, CDR2 YYREEE (reference sequence).

The chain couples TRBV6-5 to TRBJ2-6; D perhaps matches TRBD1 (5 bases). V was clipped by 7 bases and J by 3 bases, with 10 bases between them. Germline-derived CDR1 and CDR2 are MNHEY and SVGAGI. The CDR3 covers 14 residues. The CDR3 DNA reads TGTGCCAGCACCGCAGGGTATGGGGCCAACGTCCTGACTTTC. This gives the protein CASTAGYGANVLTF.

This rearrangement joins TRBV7-9 to TRBJ1-1; TRBD1 matches 11 bases. The V segment lost 5 bases and the J segment 4 bases; nucleotides outside the gene matches: 6. The CDR3 has 15 amino acids. Per the germline V gene, CDR1 is SEHNR and CDR2 is FQNEAQ (reference sequence). As DNA, the CDR3 is TGTGCCAGCAGCGACACCGGACAGGGGGCCACTGAAGCTTTCTTT. This gives the protein CASSDTGQGATEAFF.

The J gene is TRBJ2-3, the V gene TRBV28, with 13 positions matching TRBD2. V was pared by 7 bases and J by 5 bases, with 6 bases of the junction left unmatched. The germline V gene encodes CDR1 MDHEN and CDR2 SYDVKM. The CDR3 loop spans 15 amino acids. The CDR3 spells CASTRLAGGLDTQYF. CDR3 in DNA: TGTGCCAGCACTCGACTAGCGGGAGGACTAGATACGCAGTATTTT.

With regard to this clone: One end of the junction fails to match germline, which may point to a read error. The genes are TRBV4-2 and TRBJ2-1, with D possibly being TRBD2 (6 bases). The CDR3 is made up of 13 amino acids. The V gene's germline CDR1 is LGHNA and CDR2 YNFKEQ. The CDR3 here is CVSSQVGGNEQFF. As DNA, the CDR3 is TGTGTCAGCAGCCAAGTCGGGGGCAATGAGCAGTTCTTC.

About this clone itself: One junction end disagrees with the germline gene, perhaps due to a read error. CDR3: CASSQTATPSSYNEQFF. The CDR3 DNA is TGCGCCAGCAGCCAGACCGCTACACCTAGCTCCTACAATGAGCAGTTCTTC. The rearrangement uses TRBV5-4 and TRBJ2-1; D is unclear. The CDR3 loop spans 17 amino acids. In germline, CDR1 is SGHNT, CDR2 YYREEE (reference sequence). Looking up the rest from reference TRBV5-4 and TRBJ2-1 gives the full variable domain: ETGVTQSPTHLIKTRGQQVTLRCSSQSGHNTVSWYQQALGQGPQFIFQYYREEENGRGNFPPRFSGLQFPNYSSELNVNALELDDSALYLCASSQTATPSSYNEQFFGPGTRLTVL.

The chain combines TRBV4-1 with TRBJ2-7; TRBD1 aligns across 10 bases. The CDR3 spans 16 residues. Germline V gives CDR1 MGHRA, CDR2 YSYEKL. J gave up 0 bases and V 5 bases, and 7 bases lay outside the gene matches. CDR3: CASSAEGQGTSYEQYF. In DNA, the CDR3 is TGCGCCAGCAGCGCCGAGGGACAGGGGACCTCCTACGAGCAGTACTTC.